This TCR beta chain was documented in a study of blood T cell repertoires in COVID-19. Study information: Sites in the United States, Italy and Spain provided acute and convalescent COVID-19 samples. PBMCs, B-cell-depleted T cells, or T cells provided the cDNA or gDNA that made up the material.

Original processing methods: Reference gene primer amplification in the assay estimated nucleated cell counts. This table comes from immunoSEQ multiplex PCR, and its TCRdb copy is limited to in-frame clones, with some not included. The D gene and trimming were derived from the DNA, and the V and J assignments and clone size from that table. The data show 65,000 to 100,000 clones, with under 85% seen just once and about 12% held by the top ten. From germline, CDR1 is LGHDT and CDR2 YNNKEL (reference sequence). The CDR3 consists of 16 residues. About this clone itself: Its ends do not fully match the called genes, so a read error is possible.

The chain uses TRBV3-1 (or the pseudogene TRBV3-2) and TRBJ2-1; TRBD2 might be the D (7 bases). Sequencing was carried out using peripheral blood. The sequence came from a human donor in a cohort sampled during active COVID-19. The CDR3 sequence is CASTQGGGRIYNEQFF. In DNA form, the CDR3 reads TGTGCCAGCACCCAAGGGGGGGGCAGGATTTACAATGAGCAGTTCTTC.